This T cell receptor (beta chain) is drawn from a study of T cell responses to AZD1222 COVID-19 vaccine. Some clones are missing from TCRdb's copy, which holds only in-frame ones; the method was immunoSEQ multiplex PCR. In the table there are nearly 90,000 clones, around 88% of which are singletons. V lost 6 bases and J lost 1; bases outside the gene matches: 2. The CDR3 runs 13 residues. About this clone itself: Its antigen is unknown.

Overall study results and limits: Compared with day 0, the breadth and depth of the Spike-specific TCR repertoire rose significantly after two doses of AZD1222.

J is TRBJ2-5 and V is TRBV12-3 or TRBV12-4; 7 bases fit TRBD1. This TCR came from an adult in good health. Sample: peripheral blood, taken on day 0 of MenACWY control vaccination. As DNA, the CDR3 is TGTGCCAGCAGGGGGGACAGCCAAGAGACCCAGTACTTC. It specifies CASRGDSQETQYF.